This T cell receptor beta chain was found in a study of T cells in Graves' hyperthyroidism and ophthalmopathy. This clonotype came up a few times. TCR beta CDR3 sequences were amplified from RNA transcripts. Initially, a first-round RT-PCR of the TCR CDR3 employed the HTBI primer set. In TCRdb, the multiplex PCR reads were re-called with MiXCR into one record per CDR3 protein. In the table there are under 350,000 distinct CDR3 sequences, about 18% of which are singletons. The CDR3 is 13 amino acids. The germline CDR1 and CDR2 sequences are LNHDA and SQIVND (reference sequence). J was trimmed by 6 bases and V by 7 bases; bases with no gene match: 6.

This sequence joins TRBV19 and TRBJ2-3; the match to TRBD2 covers 8 bases. The TCR originated in a woman aged 45-65 years with Graves' hyperthyroidism. The sequencing input was blood. Here the CDR3 DNA reads TGTGCCAGTACATCGGGAGGGAGGGATACGCAGTATTTT. Translating it yields CASTSGGRDTQYF.